This T cell receptor beta chain was sequenced for a study of beta chain features in type 1 diabetes. Study details: Age and gender were similar between patients and healthy donors, as were cell yields. Overall study findings and caveats: Shortening that was moderate but significant affected the TCRB CDR3s of Type 1 diabetes patients in all four CD4+ subsets.

This clone was seen a handful of times. The antigen is unknown. Investigators reverse transcribed all isolated RNA, so they sequenced expressed TCRB transcripts. Clones were sequenced by immunoSEQ multiplex PCR, and TCRdb holds only the in-frame ones, with some missing. The sample shows roughly 340,000 clones, approximately 12% of them seen only once. Germline V gives CDR1 MNHNS, CDR2 SASEGT. V gave up 11 bases and J gave up 4 bases; unmatched junction bases: 9. The CDR3 runs to 14 residues. This clonotype originated in a woman between 18 and 29 years old with type 1 diabetes. The V call is TRBV6-1, the J call TRBJ2-1; 9 bases match TRBD1. The specimen was naive CD4+ T cells from blood. CDR3 sequence (DNA): TGTGCCGGCGAGACCGGGACAGGGTACAATGAGCAGTTCTTC. It codes for CAGETGTGYNEQFF.